These T cell receptor beta chains were read from a single sample in a study of PD-L1 blockade in urothelial cancer. Sequencing used immunoSEQ multiplex PCR; TCRdb keeps in-frame clones, though not all of them. The sample includes 100,000 or so clones, about 90% of them seen just once. The specimen comprised PBMCs, sampled around atezolizumab (anti-PD-L1) treatment. These receptors were taken from a woman over 75 with urothelial cancer. Both conserved end residues are part of each CDR3. The D gene is left open where the match is weak. Only part of the rows carry a size: once, few, many, or a class if the clone is expanded.

clone size: -
J gene: TRBJ2-4
D gene: TRBD2
V gene: TRBV2
CDR3 length: 16
CDR3 protein: CASRGLAGLAKNIQYF
CDR3 DNA: TGTGCCAGCAGGGGACTAGCGGGTCTAGCCAAAAACATTCAGTACTTC

clone size: -
J gene: TRBJ2-1
D gene: -
V gene: TRBV14
CDR3 length: 12
CDR3 protein: CASSLTSVEQFF
CDR3 DNA: TGTGCCAGCAGCCTTACTAGTGTTGAGCAGTTCTTC

clone size: -
J gene: TRBJ2-1
D gene: -
V gene: TRBV2
CDR3 length: 15
CDR3 protein: CASSRTGLSYNEQFF
CDR3 DNA: TGTGCCAGCAGTCGTACAGGATTATCCTACAATGAGCAGTTCTTC

clone size: -
J gene: TRBJ2-7
D gene: -
V gene: TRBV15
CDR3 length: 14
CDR3 protein: CATTTGYGSYEQYF
CDR3 DNA: TGTGCCACCACCACAGGGTATGGGTCCTACGAGCAGTACTTC

clone size: -
J gene: TRBJ2-5
D gene: TRBD2
V gene: TRBV30
CDR3 length: 15
CDR3 protein: CAWRDSGRSGETQYF
CDR3 DNA: TGTGCCTGGAGGGATAGCGGGAGGTCCGGGGAGACCCAGTACTTC

clone size: -
J gene: TRBJ2-7
D gene: TRBD2
V gene: TRBV6-1
CDR3 length: 15
CDR3 protein: CASSWGLAGSDEQYF
CDR3 DNA: TGTGCCAGCAGTTGGGGACTAGCGGGATCTGACGAGCAGTACTTC

clone size: -
J gene: TRBJ2-7
D gene: -
V gene: TRBV30
CDR3 length: 14
CDR3 protein: CAWSRRTASWEQYF
CDR3 DNA: TGTGCCTGGAGTAGGAGGACAGCCTCCTGGGAGCAGTACTTC

clone size: -
J gene: TRBJ2-1
D gene: TRBD2
V gene: TRBV7-6
CDR3 length: 15
CDR3 protein: CASSGGVGAYNEQFF
CDR3 DNA: TGTGCCAGCAGCGGGGGGGTTGGGGCCTACAATGAGCAGTTCTTC

clone size: once
J gene: TRBJ1-1
D gene: -
V gene: TRBV28
CDR3 length: 13
CDR3 protein: CASSFYGDTEAFF
CDR3 DNA: TGTGCCAGCAGTTTCTACGGGGACACTGAAGCTTTCTTT

clone size: -
J gene: TRBJ1-5
D gene: -
V gene: TRBV19
CDR3 length: 15
CDR3 protein: CASSPREFGNQPQHF
CDR3 DNA: TGTGCCAGTAGTCCCAGGGAATTCGGCAATCAGCCCCAGCATTTT

clone size: -
J gene: TRBJ2-3
D gene: TRBD1
V gene: TRBV5-4
CDR3 length: 14
CDR3 protein: CASSRDRSTDTQYF
CDR3 DNA: TGTGCCAGCAGCCGGGACAGAAGCACAGATACGCAGTATTTT

clone size: once
J gene: TRBJ1-1
D gene: TRBD1
V gene: TRBV6-5
CDR3 length: 15
CDR3 protein: CASSYIVTGVTEAFF
CDR3 DNA: TGTGCCAGCAGTTACATCGTGACAGGGGTCACTGAAGCTTTCTTT

clone size: once
J gene: TRBJ1-1
D gene: -
V gene: TRBV7-9
CDR3 length: 12
CDR3 protein: CASTPSRTEAFF
CDR3 DNA: TGTGCCAGCACCCCCTCCAGAACTGAAGCTTTCTTT

clone size: -
J gene: TRBJ2-3
D gene: -
V gene: TRBV5-1
CDR3 length: 15
CDR3 protein: CASSWTGTGTDTQYF
CDR3 DNA: TGCGCCAGCAGCTGGACCGGGACTGGCACAGATACGCAGTATTTT

clone size: -
J gene: TRBJ1-3
D gene: -
V gene: TRBV10-3
CDR3 length: 14
CDR3 protein: CAISQAEAGSTIYF
CDR3 DNA: TGTGCCATCAGTCAGGCAGAAGCTGGCTCCACCATATATTTT

clone size: -
J gene: TRBJ1-5
D gene: TRBD1
V gene: TRBV28
CDR3 length: 15
CDR3 protein: CASSLPRQGDQPQHF
CDR3 DNA: TGTGCCAGCAGTTTACCCCGACAGGGCGATCAGCCCCAGCATTTT

clone size: -
J gene: TRBJ1-4
D gene: TRBD1
V gene: TRBV5-1
CDR3 length: 15
CDR3 protein: CASSLTGQGNEKLFF
CDR3 DNA: TGCGCCAGCAGCTTGACCGGACAGGGGAATGAAAAACTGTTTTTT

clone size: -
J gene: TRBJ2-1
D gene: -
V gene: TRBV19
CDR3 length: 16
CDR3 protein: CASSIRAQRANNEQFF
CDR3 DNA: TGTGCCAGTAGTATAAGAGCCCAGCGGGCAAACAATGAGCAGTTCTTC

clone size: -
J gene: TRBJ2-1
D gene: TRBD1
V gene: TRBV7-9
CDR3 length: 15
CDR3 protein: CASSLLTGISNEQFF
CDR3 DNA: TGTGCCAGCAGCTTACTGACAGGGATATCCAATGAGCAGTTCTTC

clone size: -
J gene: TRBJ1-3
D gene: -
V gene: TRBV5-8
CDR3 length: 16
CDR3 protein: CASSDRLGASGNTIYF
CDR3 DNA: TGTGCCAGCAGCGACAGGTTGGGGGCCTCTGGAAACACCATATATTTT

clone size: -
J gene: TRBJ2-2
D gene: -
V gene: TRBV27
CDR3 length: 15
CDR3 protein: CASSLSRVSGGELFF
CDR3 DNA: TGTGCCAGCAGTTTAAGCAGGGTTTCGGGCGGGGAGCTGTTTTTT

clone size: once
J gene: TRBJ2-2
D gene: TRBD2
V gene: TRBV2
CDR3 length: 13
CDR3 protein: CASSGGGTGELFF
CDR3 DNA: TGTGCCAGCAGCGGGGGGGGGACCGGGGAGCTGTTTTTT

clone size: -
J gene: TRBJ2-7
D gene: TRBD2
V gene: TRBV5-4
CDR3 length: 15
CDR3 protein: CASSLRASGSHEQYF
CDR3 DNA: TGTGCCAGCAGCTTGAGGGCTAGCGGGAGCCACGAGCAGTACTTC

clone size: -
J gene: TRBJ2-5
D gene: TRBD1
V gene: TRBV19
CDR3 length: 17
CDR3 protein: CASSIGISRGREETQYF
CDR3 DNA: TGTGCCAGTAGTATTGGGATTAGTAGGGGGCGAGAGGAGACCCAGTACTTC

clone size: -
J gene: TRBJ2-7
D gene: -
V gene: TRBV9
CDR3 length: 15
CDR3 protein: CASSNNDGTTLRQYF
CDR3 DNA: TGTGCCAGCAGCAACAATGACGGGACAACATTACGGCAGTACTTC

clone size: -
J gene: TRBJ1-2
D gene: TRBD1
V gene: TRBV27
CDR3 length: 13
CDR3 protein: CASRRGQGGGYTF
CDR3 DNA: TGTGCCAGCAGGCGCGGACAGGGAGGTGGCTACACCTTC

clone size: -
J gene: TRBJ2-1
D gene: TRBD1
V gene: TRBV28
CDR3 length: 15
CDR3 protein: CASSPGQGLYNEQFF
CDR3 DNA: TGTGCCAGCAGCCCTGGACAGGGTCTCTACAATGAGCAGTTCTTC

clone size: -
J gene: TRBJ1-2
D gene: TRBD1
V gene: TRBV5-1
CDR3 length: 14
CDR3 protein: CASSLERQGNGYTF
CDR3 DNA: TGCGCCAGCAGCTTGGAACGACAGGGCAATGGCTACACCTTC

clone size: -
J gene: TRBJ2-7
D gene: TRBD1
V gene: TRBV9
CDR3 length: 16
CDR3 protein: CASSLQAGQGLYEQYF
CDR3 DNA: TGTGCCAGCAGCCTTCAGGCGGGACAGGGGTTGTACGAGCAGTACTTC

clone size: -
J gene: TRBJ1-2
D gene: TRBD1
V gene: TRBV29-1
CDR3 length: 15
CDR3 protein: CSVVRVTGGNYGYTF
CDR3 DNA: TGCAGCGTCGTTAGAGTGACAGGGGGCAACTATGGCTACACCTTC

clone size: -
J gene: TRBJ2-2
D gene: -
V gene: TRBV2
CDR3 length: 14
CDR3 protein: CASKRGSDTGELFF
CDR3 DNA: TGTGCCAGCAAAAGGGGTTCGGACACCGGGGAGCTGTTTTTT

clone size: once
J gene: TRBJ2-5
D gene: -
V gene: TRBV11-2
CDR3 length: 13
CDR3 protein: CASSLGLQETQYF
CDR3 DNA: TGTGCCAGCAGCTTAGGACTACAAGAGACCCAGTACTTC

clone size: once
J gene: TRBJ2-6
D gene: -
V gene: TRBV18
CDR3 length: 15
CDR3 protein: CASSPLDSGANVLTF
CDR3 DNA: TGTGCCAGCTCACCTTTAGACTCTGGGGCCAACGTCCTGACTTTC

clone size: -
J gene: TRBJ1-1
D gene: -
V gene: TRBV7-9
CDR3 length: 13
CDR3 protein: CASSSTDLAEAFF
CDR3 DNA: TGTGCCAGCAGCTCAACAGACCTCGCTGAAGCTTTCTTT

clone size: -
J gene: TRBJ2-1
D gene: TRBD2
V gene: TRBV28
CDR3 length: 17
CDR3 protein: CASSPPGLAGSYNEQFF
CDR3 DNA: TGTGCCAGCAGCCCCCCCGGACTAGCGGGCTCCTACAATGAGCAGTTCTTC

clone size: -
J gene: TRBJ1-5
D gene: TRBD1
V gene: TRBV29-1
CDR3 length: 14
CDR3 protein: CSVVDRGGNQPQHF
CDR3 DNA: TGCAGCGTTGTAGACAGGGGTGGAAATCAGCCCCAGCATTTT

clone size: -
J gene: TRBJ1-5
D gene: TRBD1
V gene: TRBV2
CDR3 length: 13
CDR3 protein: CASMRDRDQPQHF
CDR3 DNA: TGTGCCAGCATGAGGGACAGGGATCAGCCCCAGCATTTT

clone size: -
J gene: TRBJ1-5
D gene: TRBD1
V gene: TRBV28
CDR3 length: 15
CDR3 protein: CASSVDRGGRQPQHF
CDR3 DNA: TGTGCCAGCAGTGTGGACAGGGGGGGGAGACAGCCCCAGCATTTT

clone size: -
J gene: TRBJ1-4
D gene: TRBD1
V gene: TRBV2
CDR3 length: 18
CDR3 protein: CASKFRTGVLTTNEKLFF
CDR3 DNA: TGTGCCAGCAAGTTTAGGACAGGCGTTTTAACAACTAATGAAAAACTGTTTTTT

clone size: -
J gene: TRBJ2-5
D gene: -
V gene: TRBV18
CDR3 length: 14
CDR3 protein: CASSPLAESETQYF
CDR3 DNA: TGTGCCAGCTCACCTCTCGCGGAGTCAGAGACCCAGTACTTC

clone size: -
J gene: TRBJ1-2
D gene: -
V gene: TRBV11-2
CDR3 length: 14
CDR3 protein: CASSFNSLNYGYTF
CDR3 DNA: TGTGCCAGCAGCTTCAACAGTTTGAACTATGGCTACACCTTC

clone size: -
J gene: TRBJ2-1
D gene: TRBD1
V gene: TRBV2
CDR3 length: 14
CDR3 protein: CASYPGTGGYEQFF
CDR3 DNA: TGTGCCAGTTACCCAGGGACAGGGGGATATGAGCAGTTCTTC

clone size: -
J gene: TRBJ2-3
D gene: -
V gene: TRBV9
CDR3 length: 16
CDR3 protein: CASSARGSGSTDTQYF
CDR3 DNA: TGTGCCAGCAGCGCTAGGGGTAGCGGTAGCACAGATACGCAGTATTTT

clone size: -
J gene: TRBJ2-5
D gene: -
V gene: TRBV7-8
CDR3 length: 17
CDR3 protein: CASSLEGHTTVQETQYF
CDR3 DNA: TGTGCCAGCAGCTTAGAAGGACATACTACAGTTCAAGAGACCCAGTACTTC

clone size: -
J gene: TRBJ2-7
D gene: TRBD1
V gene: TRBV15
CDR3 length: 15
CDR3 protein: CATSRVRDSSYEQYF
CDR3 DNA: TGTGCCACCAGCAGAGTCCGGGACAGTTCCTACGAGCAGTACTTC

clone size: -
J gene: TRBJ1-1
D gene: TRBD1
V gene: TRBV28
CDR3 length: 13
CDR3 protein: CASSLGQPPGAFF
CDR3 DNA: TGTGCCAGCAGTTTGGGACAGCCCCCCGGGGCTTTCTTT

clone size: -
J gene: TRBJ2-7
D gene: -
V gene: TRBV5-6
CDR3 length: 15
CDR3 protein: CASSLYFQGNYEQYF
CDR3 DNA: TGTGCCAGCAGCTTGTACTTCCAGGGGAACTACGAGCAGTACTTC

clone size: once
J gene: TRBJ1-1
D gene: TRBD1
V gene: TRBV18
CDR3 length: 15
CDR3 protein: CASSPVGTVNTEAFF
CDR3 DNA: TGTGCCAGCTCACCAGTGGGGACAGTGAACACTGAAGCTTTCTTT

clone size: once
J gene: TRBJ2-5
D gene: TRBD2
V gene: TRBV10-3
CDR3 length: 14
CDR3 protein: CAISSGRFSETQYF
CDR3 DNA: TGTGCCATCAGTAGCGGGAGGTTTTCCGAGACCCAGTACTTC

clone size: -
J gene: TRBJ2-3
D gene: -
V gene: TRBV7-3
CDR3 length: 17
CDR3 protein: CASSLPQLATSTDTQYF
CDR3 DNA: TGTGCCAGCAGCTTACCCCAGCTAGCGACTAGCACAGATACGCAGTATTTT

clone size: -
J gene: TRBJ2-1
D gene: -
V gene: TRBV20-1
CDR3 length: 11
CDR3 protein: CSARDSNEQFF
CDR3 DNA: TGCAGTGCACGAGACAGCAATGAGCAGTTCTTC

clone size: -
J gene: TRBJ1-2
D gene: -
V gene: TRBV9
CDR3 length: 13
CDR3 protein: CASSHTDDYGYTF
CDR3 DNA: TGTGCCAGCAGCCATACAGACGACTATGGCTACACCTTC

clone size: -
J gene: TRBJ1-4
D gene: TRBD1
V gene: TRBV28
CDR3 length: 14
CDR3 protein: CASSRQGGKEKLFF
CDR3 DNA: TGTGCCAGCAGCCGACAGGGGGGGAAAGAAAAACTGTTTTTT

clone size: -
J gene: TRBJ1-1
D gene: -
V gene: TRBV2
CDR3 length: 13
CDR3 protein: CASSEHWNTEAFF
CDR3 DNA: TGTGCCAGCAGTGAACACTGGAACACTGAAGCTTTCTTT